Presented here are 17 T cell receptor beta chains from one specimen sequenced in a study of T cell responses to AZD1222 COVID-19 vaccine. Produced via immunoSEQ multiplex PCR; TCRdb's table is partial and in-frame only. Found here are approximately 100,000 clones, around 94% of them singletons; the top ten hold roughly 2.2%. The source was peripheral blood, collected on day 0 of AZD1222 vaccination. The receptors here all came from an adult in good health.

The rearrangement uses TRBV28 and TRBJ2-7; D is possibly TRBD2 (6 bases). The V and J ends lost 3 bases and 2 bases respectively, with 8 bases between them. The CDR3 contains 13 residues. Germline V gene lookup returns CDR1 MDHEN and CDR2 SYDVKM. The CDR3 coding sequence is TGTGCCAGCAGTTTTGGGGGGACCTACGAGCAGTACTTC. This gives the protein CASSFGGTYEQYF.

J is TRBJ2-3 and V is TRBV7-9, with D perhaps matching TRBD2 (5 bases). From germline, CDR1 is SEHNR and CDR2 FQNEAQ (reference sequence). This CDR3 has 15 residues. V lost 5 bases, J lost 0 bases, and 12 bases lay in between. The CDR3, as DNA: TGTGCCAGCAGCCTAACCCGGACTAGCACAGATACGCAGTATTTT. This codes for CASSLTRTSTDTQYF.

The V gene is TRBV6-5, the J gene TRBJ1-5, with TRBD1 matching 9 bases. The V gene end was trimmed by 7 bases and the J gene end by 7 bases; junction bases not matched to a gene: 8. The CDR3 spans 14 residues. From germline, CDR1 is MNHEY and CDR2 SVGAGI. The CDR3 nucleotides are TGTGCCAGCATTAGGACAGGGGAGGGCCAGCCCCAGCATTTT. Protein sequence: CASIRTGEGQPQHF.

The V gene is TRBV18, the J gene TRBJ2-7; perhaps TRBD1 as D (5 bases). CDR3 length equals 13 residues. V was pared by 5 bases and J by 1 base, with 9 bases between. CDR1 is KGHSH and CDR2 is LQKENI in the germline V gene. This CDR3 reads CASSAQDSYEQYF. DNA of the CDR3: TGTGCCAGCTCAGCACAGGATTCCTACGAGCAGTACTTC.

The V and J genes are TRBV19 and TRBJ2-7, with no clear D. With 4 bases removed from V and 5 bases from J, the gap between germline ends came to 12 bases. The germline CDR1 and CDR2 sequences are LNHDA and SQIVND (reference sequence). This CDR3 spans 13 amino acids. The CDR3 spells CASSTPGQDEQYF. In nucleotides, the CDR3 is TGTGCCAGTAGTACGCCGGGCCAAGACGAGCAGTACTTC.

The chain joins TRBV7-8 to TRBJ1-2; D is undetermined. The CDR3 sequence is 16 residues long. The germline V and J ends were trimmed by 2 bases and 0 bases, with 13 bases remaining between them. The germline V gene encodes CDR1 SGHVS and CDR2 FQNEAQ. CDR3 in DNA: TGTGCCAGCAGCTTATTAGTAAATGCGGCTAACTATGGCTACACCTTC. The encoded protein is CASSLLVNAANYGYTF.

The chain joins TRBV7-6 to TRBJ1-1; D is unclear. The germline V and J ends were trimmed by 0 bases and 1 base, with 3 bases remaining between them. This CDR3 has 13 residues. Germline V gene lookup returns CDR1 SGHVS and CDR2 FNYEAQ. This CDR3 is CASSLAENTEAFF. The DNA for the CDR3 is TGTGCCAGCAGCTTAGCAGAGAACACTGAAGCTTTCTTT.

V usage is TRBV11-1 and J usage is TRBJ1-6; D unclear. CDR1 and CDR2 (germline): SGHAT, FQDESV (reference sequence). The CDR3 has 13 residues. Trimming cost V 1 base and J 11 bases, with 9 bases left between them. The chain's CDR3 is CASSLGERAPLHF. CDR3 coding DNA: TGTGCCAGCAGCTTAGGGGAGCGAGCACCCCTCCACTTT.

This rearrangement joins TRBV19 to TRBJ1-6, with 10 positions matching TRBD1. J was trimmed by 9 bases and V by 3 bases; bases with no gene match: 5. Germline V gene sequence: CDR1 LNHDA, CDR2 SQIVND (reference sequence). The CDR3 consists of 15 residues. In DNA form, the CDR3 reads TGTGCCAGTAGTATCTGGGGACAGGGGATTTCACCCCTCCACTTT. This translates into CASSIWGQGISPLHF.

The V gene is TRBV7-8, the J gene TRBJ1-1, with D maybe TRBD1 (6 bases). V was clipped by 4 bases and J by 0 bases, with 12 bases between them. The CDR3 sequence is 15 residues long. Looked up from germline, CDR1 is SGHVS and CDR2 is FQNEAQ. The CDR3, as DNA: TGTGCCAGCAGCTCAGGGGTCGTAATGAACACTGAAGCTTTCTTT. Protein: CASSSGVVMNTEAFF.

The J gene is TRBJ1-3, the V gene TRBV11-3; D remains unclear. V lost 2 bases, J lost 4 bases, and 6 bases lay in between. There are 13 residues in the CDR3. Germline values: CDR1 SGHNT, CDR2 YENEEA. CDR3 sequence: CASSLWTGNTIYF. CDR3 DNA sequence: TGTGCCAGCAGCTTATGGACGGGAAACACCATATATTTT.

In this sample, this clone turned up once. One end of the junction does not line up with germline, which may come from a read error. CDR3: CASSKALGTPVAKNIQYF. The DNA for the CDR3 is TGTGCCAGCAGTAAAGCCCTTGGGACCCCAGTAGCCAAAAACATTCAGTACTTC. This chain joins TRBV6-1 and TRBJ2-4; either TRBD1 or TRBD2 may supply D (5 bases each). The CDR3 has 18 residues. CDR1 and CDR2 (germline): MNHNS, SASEGT.

The CDR3 sequence is CASSQGGLYGYTF. CDR3 nucleotide sequence: TGCGCCAGCAGCCAAGGGGGGCTCTATGGCTACACCTTC. V and J are TRBV4-3 and TRBJ1-2, with a possible D match to TRBD1 (6 bases). Germline V lookup: CDR1 LGHNA, CDR2 YSLEER. The CDR3 covers 13 residues. V lost 1 base to trimming and J lost 4 bases, with 7 bases between them.

The rearrangement uses TRBV4-3 and TRBJ2-3; D not certain. CDR3 length: 13 residues. The germline V gene encodes CDR1 LGHNA and CDR2 YSLEER. V lost 1 base and J lost 5, with 7 bases in between. The CDR3 DNA is TGCGCCAGCAGCCAAGGGAACTTAGATACGCAGTATTTT. This codes for CASSQGNLDTQYF.

The chain joins TRBV6-5 to TRBJ1-5; D unclear. CDR1 MNHEY and CDR2 SVGAGI come from the germline V gene. Trimming pared 6 bases from V and 0 bases from J, leaving 6 bases between. The CDR3 length is 13 residues. CDR3 DNA: TGTGCCAGCAGCGCGATTAGCAATCAGCCCCAGCATTTT. Protein: CASSAISNQPQHF.

V is TRBV4-3 and J is TRBJ2-1, with a tentative D call TRBD1 (6 bases). Trimming cost V 1 base and J 3 bases, with 10 bases left between them. Germline loops: CDR1 LGHNA, CDR2 YSLEER. The CDR3 spans 15 residues. The CDR3 DNA follows: TGCGCCAGCAGCCAAGGACGGGACAACTACAATGAGCAGTTCTTC. Protein product: CASSQGRDNYNEQFF.

The chain recombines TRBV6-2 or TRBV6-3 with TRBJ1-1, with 9 bases aligning to TRBD1. There are 14 residues in the CDR3. Germline V gene lookup returns CDR1 MNHEY and CDR2 SVGEGT. J gave up 8 bases and V 1 base, and 5 bases lay outside the gene matches. DNA of the CDR3: TGTGCCAGCAGTTACTTCCGGGACAGGGACGAAGCTTTCTTT. Amino acid sequence: CASSYFRDRDEAFF.